This T cell receptor (beta chain) was retrieved from a study of shared clonotypes between healthy human individuals. This clone was counted a single time. The assay was carried out at the deep level. Here immunoSEQ multiplex PCR was the method, and the copy in TCRdb shows in-frame clones only, minus some. This sample carries a few hundred thousand clones, just over 75% of them seen once, and the ten largest clones take 12%. V shed 0 bases and J 3 bases; nucleotides not matched to a gene: 5. The CDR3 has 15 residues. Germline V CDR1 and CDR2: SGHAT, FQNNGV. This chain uses TRBV11-2 with TRBJ2-7, with 7 bases matching TRBD2. The specimen sequenced was PBMCs. This receptor was obtained from a woman between 35 and 50 years old in good health. Some clones in this sample may be carry-over from other donors' samples. The CDR3 region is CASSLEAQRDYEQYF. The CDR3 DNA reads TGTGCCAGCAGCTTAGAGGCCCAGCGGGACTACGAGCAGTACTTC.